The 20 T cell receptor beta chains presented below share a single source sample, sequenced in a study of response to subunit inactivated influenza vaccine listed by TCRdb under 2018. Library preparation was by RT-PCR. Data came from an Illumina HiSeq 2500. TCRdb redid the processing of the public reads, applying fastp at Q25 and MiXCR, and retained in-frame beta chains. CDR3 protein sequences are deduplicated, and each keeps its most common genes and DNA. The sample yields over 650,000 distinct CDR3 sequences; approximately 17% were counted once. Under 13% of the sample is in the top ten clones. Here the sequenced sample was PBMCs from blood, taken 5 days after vaccination. These receptor sequences come from a man aged 45-65 years who received an inactivated influenza vaccine. Donor details come from another sample of the same person, matched by shared clones.

V is TRBV5-1 and J is TRBJ1-1; TRBD1 might be the D (5 bases). There are 17 residues in the CDR3. Trimming shortened V by 5 bases and J by 1 base, and 21 bases separated the two germline ends. Germline loops: CDR1 SGHRS, CDR2 YFSETQ. CDR3 nucleotides: TGCGCCAGCAGTATTTATTATCGGACAAACAGGAACACTGAAGCTTTCTTT. Its protein product is CASSIYYRTNRNTEAFF. The full variable domain, completed using reference TRBV5-1 and TRBJ1-1, is KAGVTQTPRYLIKTRGQQVTLSCSPISGHRSVSWYQQTPGQGLQFLFEYFSETQRNKGNFPGRFSGRQFSNSRSEMNVSTLELGDSALYLCASSIYYRTNRNTEAFFGQGTRLTVV.

This clonotype turned up a few times. The chain uses TRBV12-3 or TRBV12-4 and TRBJ1-2, with D uncertain. This CDR3 contains 13 residues. V was pared by 5 bases and J by 1 base, with 8 bases between. DNA of the CDR3: TGTGCCAGCAGTCGGCGAGATAACTATGGCTACACCTTC. Encoded protein: CASSRRDNYGYTF.

This clonotype was found a few times. The genes are TRBV6-1 and TRBJ2-2; the D gene is possibly TRBD2 (5 bases). The CDR3 sequence is 15 residues long. V was clipped by 5 bases and J by 3 bases, with 13 bases between them. CDR1 is MNHNS and CDR2 is SASEGT in the germline V gene. As DNA, the CDR3 is TGTGCCAGCAGTCCCTTGGGTAGCGACACCGGGGAGCTGTTTTTT. This gives the protein CASSPLGSDTGELFF.

This clonotype showed up just a few times. The V gene is TRBV12-3 or TRBV12-4, the J gene TRBJ2-5; TRBD2 matches 9 bases. This CDR3 has 17 residues. Trimming at V came to 8 bases and at J to 1 base, leaving 14 bases not matched to a gene. The CDR3 nucleotides are TGTGCCAGCTCCCCGTGGGCGGGAGGGAATCGCCAAGAGACCCAGTACTTC. Translated: CASSPWAGGNRQETQYF.

The gene calls are TRBV28 and TRBJ2-5, with D perhaps matching TRBD1 or TRBD2 (7 bases each). This CDR3 has 14 amino acids. V shed 3 bases and J shed 7 bases, with 15 bases lying between them. The V gene's germline CDR1 is MDHEN and CDR2 SYDVKM. The CDR3 DNA sequence: TGTGCCAGCAGTTTCTCCGCAGGGGGGGGGACCCAGTACTTC. Its translation: CASSFSAGGGTQYF.

The chain employs TRBV15 and TRBJ2-7; 10 bases are shared with TRBD1. This CDR3 region has 17 residues. V gave up 3 bases and J gave up 1 base; unmatched junction bases: 9. Germline assignment: CDR1 LNHNV and CDR2 YYDKDF (reference sequence). The CDR3 spells CATSRETGGIMSYEQYF. The DNA for the CDR3 is TGTGCCACCAGCAGGGAGACAGGGGGCATTATGTCCTACGAGCAGTACTTC.

This clonotype was counted only a few times. This sequence joins TRBV5-1 and TRBJ2-3, with 7 bases lining up with TRBD2. Germline CDR1 and CDR2: SGHRS and YFSETQ. CDR3 length: 16 residues. The V gene end was trimmed by 4 bases and the J gene end by 2 bases; junction bases not matched to a gene: 10. CDR3 coding DNA: TGCGCCAGCAGCACTACGGGGGGTGCCCCCACAGATACGCAGTATTTT. Translation: CASSTTGGAPTDTQYF.

The chain couples TRBV5-1 to TRBJ2-7, with D unclear. The CDR3 spans 15 residues. Per the germline V gene, CDR1 is SGHRS and CDR2 is YFSETQ. Trimming removed 0 bases from V and 4 bases from J, with 14 bases in between. The DNA for the CDR3 is TGCGCCAGCAGCTTGGCCTATGGGCAGCCTTACGAGCAGTACTTC. This gives the protein CASSLAYGQPYEQYF.

This clonotype was found a few times. The V call is TRBV20-1, the J call TRBJ2-2; D may be TRBD1 (6 bases). The CDR3 sequence is 16 residues long. CDR1 and CDR2 from the germline V gene are DFQATT and SNEGSKA (reference sequence). V was cut by 2 bases and J by 5 bases, with 18 bases left in between. The CDR3 here is CSARTPTGSKTGELFF. The CDR3 DNA reads TGCAGTGCTAGAACCCCGACAGGATCAAAAACCGGGGAGCTGTTTTTT.

This clonotype has ten or more counts. J is TRBJ2-7 and V is TRBV10-3; D unclear. The CDR3 runs 13 residues. The germline gives CDR1 ENHRY, CDR2 SYGVKD. V gave up 6 bases and J gave up 2 bases, with 11 bases separating them. CDR3 in amino acids: CAIRAEAAYEQYF. The DNA for the CDR3 is TGTGCCATCAGGGCAGAGGCTGCCTACGAGCAGTACTTC.

The sample holds a few counts of this clonotype. The chain employs TRBV5-1 and TRBJ2-3, with 9 bases aligning to TRBD2. Germline V gene data show CDR1 as SGHRS and CDR2 as YFSETQ. The V gene end was trimmed by 0 bases and the J gene end by 6 bases; junction bases not matched to a gene: 5. The CDR3 has 15 residues. The CDR3 DNA follows: TGCGCCAGCAGCTTGGATAGCGGGGGACCCGATACGCAGTATTTT. It is translated as CASSLDSGGPDTQYF.

This clonotype has only a few counts. The chain is built from TRBV20-1 and TRBJ1-1, with TRBD1 matching over 10 bases. V lost 6 bases to trimming and J lost 5 bases; unmatched junction nucleotides: 12. The CDR3 runs 15 residues. Germline loops: CDR1 DFQATT, CDR2 SNEGSKA (reference sequence). CDR3 bases: TGCAGTGCCCCCAAGTCCGGGACAGGGGATACTGAAGCTTTCTTT. Amino acid sequence: CSAPKSGTGDTEAFF.

This clonotype came up a few times. The chain joins TRBV5-1 to TRBJ2-1; no definite D call. V lost 1 base, J lost 2 bases, and 4 bases lay in between. CDR1 SGHRS and CDR2 YFSETQ come from the germline V gene. The length of the CDR3 is 13 residues. This CDR3 reads CASSLLPYNEQFF. The CDR3, as DNA: TGCGCCAGCAGCTTGCTGCCCTACAATGAGCAGTTCTTC.

The chain joins TRBV5-5 to TRBJ2-5; possibly TRBD1 for D (6 bases). The CDR3 spans 14 residues. Germline assignment: CDR1 SGHKS and CDR2 YYEKEE (reference sequence). V was trimmed by 4 bases and J by 2 bases, leaving 12 bases between them. The CDR3 loop is CASSRQELQETQYF. CDR3 in DNA: TGTGCCAGCAGCAGACAGGAGTTGCAAGAGACCCAGTACTTC.

This clonotype was counted a single time. The rearrangement joins TRBV18 to TRBJ2-2; a possible D gene is TRBD1 (6 bases). This CDR3 comprises 17 residues. Between the trimmed V and J ends, which lost 3 bases and 1 base, there was a span of 15 bases. Germline V lookup: CDR1 KGHSH, CDR2 LQKENI. CDR3 bases: TGTGCCAGCTCACCCTTGGGACACCTAAGGAACACCGGGGAGCTGTTTTTT. Its protein product is CASSPLGHLRNTGELFF.

This clonotype was counted between two and nine times. The rearrangement uses TRBV20-1 and TRBJ2-7; the D gene is possibly TRBD1 (5 bases). CDR3 length equals 14 residues. V was trimmed by 6 bases and J by 2 bases, leaving 17 bases between them. In germline, CDR1 is DFQATT, CDR2 SNEGSKA (reference sequence). The CDR3 DNA reads as TGCAGTGCCCCCGAAACAGGCCGACCCTACGAGCAGTACTTC. It codes for CSAPETGRPYEQYF.

This sequence joins TRBV4-3 and TRBJ2-2; 15 bases agree with TRBD2. J was trimmed by 4 bases and V by 8 bases; bases with no gene match: 11. From germline, CDR1 is LGHNA and CDR2 YSLEER. The CDR3 contains 18 residues. The CDR3 DNA reads TGCGCCAGCCGATGGACTAGCGGGAGGGCCGGTGGCACCGGGGAGCTGTTTTTT. It yields the protein CASRWTSGRAGGTGELFF.

V is TRBV7-3 and J is TRBJ2-1; the match to TRBD1 covers 7 bases. Germline V gives CDR1 SGHTA, CDR2 FQGTGA. J was trimmed by 5 bases and V by 5 bases; bases with no gene match: 9. The CDR3 runs 15 residues. CDR3: CASSPLGTVDNEQFF. The CDR3 bases are TGTGCCAGCAGCCCCCTCGGGACAGTAGACAATGAGCAGTTCTTC. Based on the CDR3 plus reference TRBV7-3 and TRBJ2-1, the full variable domain is GAGVSQTPSNKVTEKGKYVELRCDPISGHTALYWYRQSLGQGPEFLIYFQGTGAADDSGLPNDRFFAVRPEGSVSTLKIQRTERGDSAVYLCASSPLGTVDNEQFFGPGTRLTVL.

The chain couples TRBV6-2 or TRBV6-3 to TRBJ1-1; maybe TRBD1 (5 bases). CDR1 and CDR2 (germline): MNHEY, SVGEGT. Trimming took off 6 bases at V and 0 bases at J, with 11 bases between the two ends. The CDR3 has 14 amino acids. The CDR3 nucleotides are TGTGCCAGCAGAAGACAGATCATGAACACTGAAGCTTTCTTT. Amino acids: CASRRQIMNTEAFF.

This clonotype was seen more than once but under ten times. The J gene is TRBJ1-2, the V gene TRBV5-6, with D hard to call. Germline values: CDR1 SGHDT, CDR2 YYEEEE. V was shortened by 0 bases and J by 3 bases, with 9 bases between the two germline ends. The CDR3 sequence is 14 residues long. The CDR3 reads CASSLGIKDYGYTF. As DNA, the CDR3 is TGTGCCAGCAGCTTGGGCATTAAAGACTATGGCTACACCTTC.